This TCR beta chain was identified in a study of shared clonotypes between healthy human individuals. Germline V gene sequence: CDR1 LNHDA, CDR2 SQIVND (reference sequence). The CDR3 totals 11 residues. V lost 6 bases to trimming and J lost 8 bases; unmatched junction nucleotides: 2. The method was immunoSEQ multiplex PCR; TCRdb's version includes in-frame clones alone and lacks a portion of them. Of roughly 1 million clones listed, roughly 70% are singletons. Healthy HIV-negative adults without recent acute infections or vaccinations served as donors. This clone was counted a few times. At the DNA level, this CDR3 is encoded by other sequences in the same sample as well.

Source material: memory CD4+ T cells sorted from blood. Subset denoted: CD45RA-negative fraction. J is TRBJ1-2 and V is TRBV19, with 8 bases matching TRBD1. The TCR sequence derives from a man aged 18-30 years in good health. The CDR3 protein is CASSTGGGYTF. CDR3 bases: TGTGCCAGTAGCACAGGGGGGGGCTACACCTTC.